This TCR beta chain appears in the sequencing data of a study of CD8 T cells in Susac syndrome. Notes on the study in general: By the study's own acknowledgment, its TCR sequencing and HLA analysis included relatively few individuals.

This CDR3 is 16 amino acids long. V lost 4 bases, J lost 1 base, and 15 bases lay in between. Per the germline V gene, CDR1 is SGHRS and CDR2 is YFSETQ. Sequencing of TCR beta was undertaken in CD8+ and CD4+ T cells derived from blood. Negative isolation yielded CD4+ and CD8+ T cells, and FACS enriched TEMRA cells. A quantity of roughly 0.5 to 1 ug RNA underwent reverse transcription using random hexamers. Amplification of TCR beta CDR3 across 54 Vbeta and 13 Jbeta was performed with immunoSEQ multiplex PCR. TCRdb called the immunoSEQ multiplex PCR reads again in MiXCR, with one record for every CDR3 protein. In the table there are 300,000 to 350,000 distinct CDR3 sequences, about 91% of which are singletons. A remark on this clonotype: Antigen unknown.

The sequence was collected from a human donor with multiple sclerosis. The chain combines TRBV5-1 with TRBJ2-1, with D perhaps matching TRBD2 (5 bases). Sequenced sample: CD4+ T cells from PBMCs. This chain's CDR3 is CASSHNTGSSYNEQFF. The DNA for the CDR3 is TGCGCCAGCAGCCATAACACGGGGTCTTCCTACAATGAGCAGTTCTTC. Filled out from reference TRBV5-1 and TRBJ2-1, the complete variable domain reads KAGVTQTPRYLIKTRGQQVTLSCSPISGHRSVSWYQQTPGQGLQFLFEYFSETQRNKGNFPGRFSGRQFSNSRSEMNVSTLELGDSALYLCASSHNTGSSYNEQFFGPGTRLTVL.